Listed here is a single T cell receptor (beta chain). TCR beta from blood CD8+ and CD4+ T cells was sequenced. The sample comes from a study of CD8 T cells in Susac syndrome. The germline V gene has CDR1 SNHLY and CDR2 FYNNEI. This CDR3 is built from 11 residues. V shed 11 bases and J shed 2 bases, with 6 bases lying between them. With random hexamers, about 0.5 to 1 ug RNA was reverse transcribed. In TCRdb, the immunoSEQ multiplex PCR reads were re-called with MiXCR into one record per CDR3 protein. The sample lists more than 95,000 distinct CDR3 sequences; approximately 95% were seen once. Sequenced sample: CD8+ T cells from PBMCs. The chain employs TRBV2 and TRBJ2-2, with D uncertain. The clonotype originates from a human donor with multiple sclerosis. The CDR3 DNA is TGTGCCGCGCGAAACACCGGGGAGCTGTTTTTT. It codes for CAARNTGELFF. The whole variable domain, filled in from reference TRBV2 and TRBJ2-2, reads EPEVTQTPSHQVTQMGQEVILRCVPISNHLYFYWYRQILGQKVEFLVSFYNNEISEKSEIFDDQFSVERPDGSNFTLKIRSTKLEDSAMYFCAARNTGELFFGEGSRLTVL.